Sequencing of this T cell receptor (beta chain) was carried out in a study of blood T cell repertoires in COVID-19. TCRdb's table, derived via immunoSEQ multiplex PCR, lists solely in-frame clones and lacks some. The sample gives approximately 36,000 clones, roughly 84% of which show up once; 1.5% to 2% is in the top ten. CDR1 MNHEY and CDR2 SVGAGI come from the germline V gene. The germline V and J ends were trimmed by 4 bases and 5 bases, with 12 bases remaining between them. The CDR3 covers 15 residues. This rearrangement joins TRBV6-5 to TRBJ2-6; the D is unclear. The sequenced sample was peripheral blood. This sequence originates from a man aged 60-69 years with COVID-19, enrolled during active disease. Here the CDR3 DNA reads TGTGCCAGCAGTTCGACAAGCCTTCGGGCCAACGTCCTGACTTTC. Its translation is CASSSTSLRANVLTF.